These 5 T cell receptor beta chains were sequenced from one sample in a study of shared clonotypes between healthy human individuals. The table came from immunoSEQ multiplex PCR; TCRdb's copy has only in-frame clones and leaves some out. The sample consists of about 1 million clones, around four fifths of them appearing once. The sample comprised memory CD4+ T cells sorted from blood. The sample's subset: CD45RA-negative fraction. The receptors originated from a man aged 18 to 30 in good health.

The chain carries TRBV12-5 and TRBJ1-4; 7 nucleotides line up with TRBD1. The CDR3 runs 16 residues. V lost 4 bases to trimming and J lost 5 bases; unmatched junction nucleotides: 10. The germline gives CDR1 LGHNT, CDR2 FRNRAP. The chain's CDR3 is CASGSYNRGRNEKLFF. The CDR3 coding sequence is TGTGCTAGTGGTTCATATAACAGGGGAAGAAATGAAAAACTGTTTTTT.

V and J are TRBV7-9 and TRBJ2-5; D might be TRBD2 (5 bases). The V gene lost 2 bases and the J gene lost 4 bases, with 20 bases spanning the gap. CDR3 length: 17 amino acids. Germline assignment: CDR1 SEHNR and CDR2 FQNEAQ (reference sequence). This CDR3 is CASSLNMGARGLETQYF. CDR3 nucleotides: TGTGCCAGCAGCTTAAATATGGGAGCAAGAGGGTTAGAGACCCAGTACTTC. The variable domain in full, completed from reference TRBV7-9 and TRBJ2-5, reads DTGVSQNPRHKITKRGQNVTFRCDPISEHNRLYWYRQTLGQGPEFLTYFQNEAQLEKSRLLSDRFSAERPKGSFSTLEIQRTEQGDSAMYLCASSLNMGARGLETQYFGPGTRLLVL.

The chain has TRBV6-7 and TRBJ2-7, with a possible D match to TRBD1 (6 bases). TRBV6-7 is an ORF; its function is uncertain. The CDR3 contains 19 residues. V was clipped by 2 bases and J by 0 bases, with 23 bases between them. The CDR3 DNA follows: TGTGCCAGCAGTTACCCCGAGGACAGCCTGCATCTCCCCTCCTACGAGCAGTACTTC. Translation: CASSYPEDSLHLPSYEQYF.

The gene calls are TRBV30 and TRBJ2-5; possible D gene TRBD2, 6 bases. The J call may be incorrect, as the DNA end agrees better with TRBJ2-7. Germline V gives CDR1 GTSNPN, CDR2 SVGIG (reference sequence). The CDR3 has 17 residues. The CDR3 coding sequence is TGTGCCTGGAGTGTACGTGTGGGAGGCAGCCGGACCTACGAGCAGTACTTC. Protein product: CAWSVRVGGSRTYEQYF.

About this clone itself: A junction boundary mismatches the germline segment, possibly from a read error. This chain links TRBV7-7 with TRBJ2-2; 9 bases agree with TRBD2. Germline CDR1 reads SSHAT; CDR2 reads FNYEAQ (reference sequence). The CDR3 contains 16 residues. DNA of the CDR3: TGTGCTAGCAGCAAGGGGACTAGCCAAATCACCGGGGAGCTGTTTTTT. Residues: CASSKGTSQITGELFF. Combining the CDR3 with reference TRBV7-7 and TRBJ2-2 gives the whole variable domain GAGVSQSPRYKVTKRGQDVTLRCDPISSHATLYWYQQALGQGPEFLTYFNYEAQPDKSGLPSDRFSAERPEGSISTLTIQRTEQRDSAMYRCASSKGTSQITGELFFGEGSRLTVL.